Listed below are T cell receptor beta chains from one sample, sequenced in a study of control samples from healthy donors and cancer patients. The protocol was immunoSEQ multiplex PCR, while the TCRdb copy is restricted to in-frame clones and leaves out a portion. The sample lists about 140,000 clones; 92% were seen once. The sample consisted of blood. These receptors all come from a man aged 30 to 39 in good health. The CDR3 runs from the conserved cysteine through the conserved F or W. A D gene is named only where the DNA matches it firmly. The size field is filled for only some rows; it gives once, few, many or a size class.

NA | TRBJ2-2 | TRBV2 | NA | CASSERRNTGELFF | TGTGCCAGCAGTGAAAGGAGGAACACCGGGGAGCTGTTTTTT
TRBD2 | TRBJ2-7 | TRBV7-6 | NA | CASSPWRGSSYEQYF | TGTGCCAGCAGCCCCTGGCGGGGGAGCTCCTACGAGCAGTACTTC
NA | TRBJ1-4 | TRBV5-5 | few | CASSLVTGINEKLFF | TGTGCCAGCAGCTTGGTGACAGGCATTAATGAAAAACTGTTTTTT
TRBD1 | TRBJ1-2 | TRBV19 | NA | CASSMRPGGRGYGYTF | TGTGCCAGTAGTATGAGGCCAGGGGGCAGGGGCTATGGCTACACCTTC
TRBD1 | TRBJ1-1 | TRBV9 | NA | CASSPQGGTEAFF | TGTGCCAGCAGCCCCCAGGGGGGCACTGAAGCTTTCTTT
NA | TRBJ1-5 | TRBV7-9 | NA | CASSLASGGAQPQHF | TGTGCCAGCAGCTTAGCCTCCGGGGGGGCTCAGCCCCAGCATTTT
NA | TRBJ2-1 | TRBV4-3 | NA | CASSQDSRRGVEQFF | TGCGCCAGCAGCCAAGACTCGCGCAGGGGCGTTGAGCAGTTCTTC
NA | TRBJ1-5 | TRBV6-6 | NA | CASRPGTPNQPQHF | TGTGCCAGCAGGCCCGGGACACCGAATCAGCCCCAGCATTTT
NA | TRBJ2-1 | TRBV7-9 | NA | CASSREMPGGGPRNEQFF | TGTGCCAGCAGTCGCGAAATGCCGGGTGGGGGCCCCCGCAATGAGCAGTTCTTC
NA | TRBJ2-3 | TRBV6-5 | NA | CASSYSRGSKDTQYF | TGTGCCAGCAGTTACTCGAGGGGGAGCAAGGATACGCAGTATTTT
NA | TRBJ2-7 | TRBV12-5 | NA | CASGLAPLSYEQYF | TGTGCTAGTGGTTTGGCACCTTTGAGCTACGAGCAGTACTTC
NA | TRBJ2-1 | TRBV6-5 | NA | CASSILLAGGDEQFF | TGTGCCAGCAGTATTCTTCTAGCAGGGGGGGATGAGCAGTTCTTC
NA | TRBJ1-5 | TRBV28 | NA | CASSLEGLQHF | TGTGCCAGCAGTTTAGAGGGGCTCCAGCATTTT
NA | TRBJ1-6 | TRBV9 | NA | CASSVGLTATFNSPLHF | TGTGCCAGCAGCGTGGGATTGACAGCGACGTTCAATTCACCCCTCCACTTT
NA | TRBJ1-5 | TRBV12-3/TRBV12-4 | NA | CASSFSNQPQHF | TGTGCCAGCAGTTTCTCGAATCAGCCCCAGCATTTT
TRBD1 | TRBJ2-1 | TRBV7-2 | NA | CASSLQQGMVHEQFF | TGTGCCAGCAGCTTACAACAGGGGATGGTGCATGAGCAGTTCTTC
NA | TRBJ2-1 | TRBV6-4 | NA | CVIPPGAVDEQFF | TGTGTCATTCCTCCAGGGGCTGTCGATGAGCAGTTCTTC
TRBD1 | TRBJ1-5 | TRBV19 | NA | CASSSTGQPFNQPQHF | TGTGCCAGTAGCTCAACGGGACAGCCGTTCAATCAGCCCCAGCATTTT
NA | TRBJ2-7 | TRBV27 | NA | CASSLLVPAANYEQYF | TGTGCCAGCAGTTTATTGGTCCCAGCAGCTAACTACGAGCAGTACTTC
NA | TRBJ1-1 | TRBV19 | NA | CASSIGAGAAFF | TGTGCCAGTAGTATAGGGGCTGGAGCGGCTTTCTTT
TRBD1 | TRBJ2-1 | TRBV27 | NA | CASSGRTGNYNEQFF | TGTGCCAGCAGTGGAAGGACAGGGAACTACAATGAGCAGTTCTTC
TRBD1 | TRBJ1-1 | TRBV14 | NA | CASSQASLRGHNTEAFF | TGTGCCAGCAGCCAAGCCTCACTCAGGGGGCATAACACTGAAGCTTTCTTT
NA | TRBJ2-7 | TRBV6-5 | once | CASMSWAGVPEQYF | TGTGCCAGCATGTCGTGGGCAGGGGTGCCCGAGCAGTACTTC
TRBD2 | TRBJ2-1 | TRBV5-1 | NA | CASSLLTSGSNEQFF | TGCGCCAGCAGCTTACTGACTAGCGGGAGTAATGAGCAGTTCTTC
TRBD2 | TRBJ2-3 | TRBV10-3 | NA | CATSTGTSGNTDTQYF | TGTGCCACAAGTACGGGGACTAGCGGTAACACAGATACGCAGTATTTT
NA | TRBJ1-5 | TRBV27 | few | CASSRGFAQPQHF | TGTGCCAGCTCTCGTGGTTTTGCTCAGCCCCAGCATTTT
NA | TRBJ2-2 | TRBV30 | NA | CAWSTYRWRNTGELFF | TGTGCCTGGAGTACTTACAGGTGGAGGAACACCGGGGAGCTGTTTTTT
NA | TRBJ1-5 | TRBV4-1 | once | CASSQGSRISNQPQHF | TGCGCCAGCAGCCAAGGAAGTAGGATCAGCAATCAGCCCCAGCATTTT
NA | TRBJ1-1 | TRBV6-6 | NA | CASSYLSTEAFF | TGTGCCAGCAGTTACCTGAGCACTGAAGCTTTCTTT
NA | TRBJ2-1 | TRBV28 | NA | CASSLPNWRAYNEQFF | TGTGCCAGCAGTTTGCCGAACTGGAGGGCCTACAATGAGCAGTTCTTC
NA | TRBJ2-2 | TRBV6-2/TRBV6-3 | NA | CASSWGANTGELFF | TGTGCCAGCAGTTGGGGGGCGAACACCGGGGAGCTGTTTTTT
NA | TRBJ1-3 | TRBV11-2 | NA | CASSSILTETGNTIYF | TGTGCCAGCAGCTCAATCCTCACAGAGACTGGAAACACCATATATTTT